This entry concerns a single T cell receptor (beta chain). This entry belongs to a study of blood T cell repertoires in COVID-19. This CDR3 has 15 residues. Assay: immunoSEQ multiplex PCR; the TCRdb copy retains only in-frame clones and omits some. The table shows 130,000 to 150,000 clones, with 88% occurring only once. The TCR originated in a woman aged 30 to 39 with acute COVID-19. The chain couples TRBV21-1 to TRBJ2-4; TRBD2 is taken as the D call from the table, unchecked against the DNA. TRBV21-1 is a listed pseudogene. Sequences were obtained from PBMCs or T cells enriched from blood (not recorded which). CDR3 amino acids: CASSKVELAKNIQYF. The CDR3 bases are TGTGCCAGCAGCAAAGTGGAGCTAGCCAAAAACATTCAGTACTTC.